This entry features one TCR beta chain sequence. Its target is unknown. Unmatched junction bases numbered 9, after V lost 0 bases and J lost 4 bases. This CDR3 contains 17 residues. Germline V lookup: CDR1 ENHRY, CDR2 SYGVKD. This entry belongs to a study of cytomegalovirus exposure and HLA in healthy donors. Study observations and caveats: For most TCR beta V segments, an earlier analysis put the productive rate at about 87% or about 30% of the time. A cluster of highly shared sequence variants was likely a sequencing artifact. Later examination showed HLA-associated TCR beta chains had greater clonal expansion than equally common others. A classifier reportedly called cytomegalovirus status with high sensitivity and specificity.

Vbeta (60) and Jbeta (13) primers were used in the PCR. Profiling relied on immunoSEQ multiplex PCR, and the TCRdb table lists in-frame clones only, not all of them. The sample has 95,000 or so clones; about three quarters are singletons. This TCR was recovered from a woman between 45 and 60 years old in good health and CMV-seropositive. Sequences were obtained from PBMCs. The chain uses TRBV10-3 and TRBJ2-7, with TRBD1 matching 10 bases. The CDR3 nucleotides are TGTGCCATCAGTGAGTCAAGACAGGGGGCAAAGGTTTACGAGCAGTACTTC. Its protein is CAISESRQGAKVYEQYF.